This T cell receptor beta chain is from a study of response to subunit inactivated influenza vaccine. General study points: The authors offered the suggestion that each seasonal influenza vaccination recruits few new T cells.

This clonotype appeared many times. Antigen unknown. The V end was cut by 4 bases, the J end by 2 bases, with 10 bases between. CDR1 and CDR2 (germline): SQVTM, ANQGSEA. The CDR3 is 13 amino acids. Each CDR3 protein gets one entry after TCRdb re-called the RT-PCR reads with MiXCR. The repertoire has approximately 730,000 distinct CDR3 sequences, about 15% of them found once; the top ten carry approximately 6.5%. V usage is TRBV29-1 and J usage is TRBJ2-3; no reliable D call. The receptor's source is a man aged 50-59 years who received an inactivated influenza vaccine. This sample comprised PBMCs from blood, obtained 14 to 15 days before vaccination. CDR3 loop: CSVGRLSTDTQYF. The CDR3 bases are TGCAGCGTTGGGCGTCTTTCCACAGATACGCAGTATTTT.